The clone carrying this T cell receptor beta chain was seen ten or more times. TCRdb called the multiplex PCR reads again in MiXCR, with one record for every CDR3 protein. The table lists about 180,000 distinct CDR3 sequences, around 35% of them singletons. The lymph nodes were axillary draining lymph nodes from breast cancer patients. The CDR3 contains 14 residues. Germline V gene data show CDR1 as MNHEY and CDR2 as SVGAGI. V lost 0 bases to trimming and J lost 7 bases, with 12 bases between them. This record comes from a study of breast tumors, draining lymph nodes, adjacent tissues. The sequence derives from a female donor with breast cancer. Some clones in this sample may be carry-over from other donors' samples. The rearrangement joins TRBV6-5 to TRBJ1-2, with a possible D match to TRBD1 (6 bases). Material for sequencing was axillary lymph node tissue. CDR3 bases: TGTGCCAGCAGTTACTCCGGGGGGCAGGGTGGCTACACCTTC. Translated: CASSYSGGQGGYTF.